Listed below are T cell receptor beta chains from one sample, sequenced in a study of regulatory T cells in long-lasting Graves disease. From the multiplex PCR reads, TCRdb called clonotypes with MiXCR, one entry per CDR3 protein. The repertoire consists of approximately 400,000 distinct CDR3 sequences, with approximately 15% occurring once and the leading ten covering around 17%. Separately, the same data were catalogued under a study of T cells in Graves' hyperthyroidism and ophthalmopathy.

This sample comprised peripheral blood mononuclear cells (PBMCs), obtained at new diagnosis, from a patient treated with antithyroid drugs. The receptors stem from a woman aged 30 to 39 with Graves disease. Each CDR3 is given with its conserved first and last residue. A D gene is named only where the DNA matches it firmly. Expanded clones get a size class; other rows say once, few or many, or leave the size out.

v_gene: TRBV4-1; j_gene: TRBJ2-1; d_gene: TRBD2; abundance: .; CDR3nt: TGCGCCAGCAGCCCGCCTCTGGCGGGAGGATCCTACAATGAGCAGTTCTTC; CDR3aa: CASSPPLAGGSYNEQFF
v_gene: TRBV12-3/TRBV12-4; j_gene: TRBJ2-3; d_gene: .; abundance: many; CDR3nt: TGTGCCAGCAGTTTAGTCGGGAGCTCAGATACGCAGTATTTT; CDR3aa: CASSLVGSSDTQYF
v_gene: TRBV11-3; j_gene: TRBJ2-4; d_gene: .; abundance: many; CDR3nt: TGTGCCAGCAGCTTAGGCGGCGCCACAAACATTCAGTACTTC; CDR3aa: CASSLGGATNIQYF
v_gene: TRBV28; j_gene: TRBJ2-5; d_gene: TRBD2; abundance: many; CDR3nt: TGTGCTACCACCCGCGGGGGAAACCAAGAGACCCAGTACTTC; CDR3aa: CATTRGGNQETQYF
v_gene: TRBV5-1; j_gene: TRBJ2-1; d_gene: TRBD2; abundance: many; CDR3nt: TGCGCCAGCAGCTTGGGTAGCGGGAGCACCTACAATGAGCAGTTCTTC; CDR3aa: CASSLGSGSTYNEQFF
v_gene: TRBV7-9; j_gene: TRBJ1-6; d_gene: .; abundance: few; CDR3nt: TGTGCCAGCAGCCCCCCCGGGTTGGGCAATTCACCCCTCCACTTT; CDR3aa: CASSPPGLGNSPLHF
v_gene: TRBV11-2; j_gene: TRBJ2-6; d_gene: TRBD1; abundance: many; CDR3nt: TGTGCCAGCAGCTCGACAGGGAGTGGGGCCAACGTCCTGACTTTC; CDR3aa: CASSSTGSGANVLTF
v_gene: TRBV6-1; j_gene: TRBJ2-3; d_gene: .; abundance: many; CDR3nt: TGTGCCAGCAGCGAAAGGCAGGGGCGGACAGATACGCAGTATTTT; CDR3aa: CASSERQGRTDTQYF
v_gene: TRBV12-3/TRBV12-4; j_gene: TRBJ2-5; d_gene: TRBD1; abundance: many; CDR3nt: TGTGCCAGCAGTGGGGACAGTCAAGAGACCCAGTACTTC; CDR3aa: CASSGDSQETQYF
v_gene: TRBV27; j_gene: TRBJ2-2; d_gene: TRBD2; abundance: many; CDR3nt: TGTGCCAGCACCACTTTGGGGGGACTAGCGGACACCGGGGAGCTGTTTTTT; CDR3aa: CASTTLGGLADTGELFF
v_gene: TRBV27; j_gene: TRBJ1-2; d_gene: .; abundance: many; CDR3nt: TGTGCCAGCAGTTTCAAGGGTGACTATGGCTACACCTTC; CDR3aa: CASSFKGDYGYTF
v_gene: TRBV6-1; j_gene: TRBJ2-3; d_gene: TRBD2; abundance: .; CDR3nt: TGTGCCAGCATTCCAAGCGGGAGCGCGACAGATACGCAGTATTTT; CDR3aa: CASIPSGSATDTQYF